Presented here are 24 T cell receptor beta chains from one specimen sequenced in a study of blood T cell repertoires in COVID-19. Measured with immunoSEQ multiplex PCR; TCRdb has only the in-frame clones, and not every one. Of about 250,000 clones in the sample, around nine tenths were seen once. The sequenced sample was peripheral blood. Source of these receptors: a man at least 80 years old with acute or convalescent COVID-19.

CDR3 in amino acids: CARPSRFNEQFF. CDR3 DNA: TGCGCCAGGCCTAGCCGATTCAATGAGCAGTTCTTC. The chain links TRBV10-1 to TRBJ2-1; a weak D match, TRBD2 (5 bases). This CDR3 has 12 residues. The V end was cut by 9 bases, the J end by 6 bases, with 12 bases between. Germline V gene sequence: CDR1 WNHNN, CDR2 SYGVQD (reference sequence).

In this sample, this clone turned up a few times. The J gene is TRBJ1-1, the V gene TRBV6-2 or TRBV6-3; D call uncertain. V dropped 2 bases and J dropped 4 bases, with 8 bases sitting between them. The CDR3 is 13 amino acids. Germline CDR1 and CDR2: MNHEY and SVGEGT. CDR3 DNA: TGTGCCAGCAGTTACAGATTTAGCACTGAAGCTTTCTTT. The encoded protein is CASSYRFSTEAFF.

The chain has TRBV18 and TRBJ2-2; TRBD2 is a possible D gene (6 bases). Per the germline V gene, CDR1 is KGHSH and CDR2 is LQKENI. The V and J ends lost 4 bases and 6 bases respectively, with 18 bases between them. The CDR3 contains 16 residues. Here the CDR3 reads CASSQLQSAGSGELFF. The CDR3 DNA is TGTGCCAGCTCACAACTGCAATCTGCGGGGTCCGGGGAGCTGTTTTTT.

This clone was seen only once. The V and J genes are TRBV28 and TRBJ2-5; 12 nucleotides match TRBD1. Germline CDR1 is MDHEN and CDR2 is SYDVKM. The CDR3 sequence is 14 residues long. V dropped 7 bases and J dropped 6; count of bases not matched to a gene: 6. DNA for the CDR3: TGTGCCAGCACTTCGGGACAGGGGGCTAAGACCCAGTACTTC. This encodes CASTSGQGAKTQYF.

This chain connects TRBV4-1 to TRBJ1-1; D call uncertain. This CDR3 spans 15 amino acids. CDR1 MGHRA and CDR2 YSYEKL come from the germline V gene. Trimming left V 1 base short and J 1 base short, with 10 bases between. In DNA form, the CDR3 reads TGCGCCAGCAGCCAAGGGTGGGGAGCGAACACTGAAGCTTTCTTT. This translates into CASSQGWGANTEAFF.

A word on this clone: Other DNA sequences in this specimen translate into the identical CDR3. V gene TRBV6-5 combines with J gene TRBJ1-5, with D possibly matching TRBD1 (6 bases). Germline V gives CDR1 MNHEY, CDR2 SVGAGI. This CDR3 has 14 amino acids. The ends were cut back, 3 bases at V and 2 bases at J, with 8 bases in the middle. Written as DNA, the CDR3 is TGTGCCAGCAGTTATTCAGGGGGCAATCAGCCCCAGCATTTT. It specifies CASSYSGGNQPQHF.

The chain uses TRBV21-1 and TRBJ2-3; the DNA was not used to check the table's D call, TRBD1. TRBV21-1 is a pseudogene. The CDR3 sequence is 14 residues long. The CDR3 nucleotides read TGTGCCAGCAGCAAAGCAGGGGCCACAGATACGCAGTATTTT. Residues: CASSKAGATDTQYF.

The rearrangement joins TRBV3-1 (or the pseudogene TRBV3-2) to TRBJ2-5; D unclear. Germline V gene data show CDR1 as LGHDT and CDR2 as YNNKEL (reference sequence). Between the trimmed V and J ends, which lost 8 bases and 4 bases, there was a span of 8 bases. The length of the CDR3 is 11 residues. The CDR3 here is CASRSGETQYF. The DNA for the CDR3 is TGTGCCAGCCGGAGTGGAGAGACCCAGTACTTC.

This chain joins TRBV5-6 and TRBJ2-1; tentatively, D is TRBD1 (6 bases). Germline CDR1 and CDR2: SGHDT and YYEEEE. CDR3 size: 16 residues. V was cut by 1 base and J by 5 bases, with 16 bases left in between. CDR3 residues: CASSLLGQSIHNEQFF. As DNA, the CDR3 is TGTGCCAGCAGCTTGTTAGGACAGTCGATTCACAATGAGCAGTTCTTC.

The rearrangement uses TRBV4-3 and TRBJ2-3; 10 nucleotides align to TRBD1. The CDR3 runs 16 residues. Germline CDR1 reads LGHNA; CDR2 reads YSLEER. V lost 4 bases, J lost 1 base, and 5 bases stayed unmatched. CDR3 in DNA: TGCGCCAGCAGCCGAAGACAGGGGGCGGGCACAGATACGCAGTATTTT. It translates to CASSRRQGAGTDTQYF.

In this sample, this clone turned up a few times. This rearrangement joins TRBV7-6 to TRBJ2-7; 13 bases agree with TRBD2. After removal of 5 bases from V and 6 bases from J, the junction contained 10 bases not matched to a gene. Per the germline V gene, CDR1 is SGHVS and CDR2 is FNYEAQ. The CDR3 sequence is 16 residues long. CDR3 region: CASSPWTSGSLGEQYF. The CDR3 DNA is TGTGCCAGCAGCCCCTGGACTAGCGGGAGTCTAGGCGAGCAGTACTTC.

This chain connects TRBV9 to TRBJ1-5; possible D gene TRBD1, 5 bases. Germline assignment: CDR1 SGDLS and CDR2 YYNGEE. The ends were cut back, 1 base at V and 5 bases at J, with 13 bases in the middle. The CDR3 has 15 amino acids. Written as DNA, the CDR3 is TGTGCCAGCAGCGTAAGTGGAGACAGAGATCAGCCCCAGCATTTT. The encoded protein is CASSVSGDRDQPQHF.

This chain uses TRBV6-5 with TRBJ1-2, with 8 bases identical to TRBD1. The V gene's germline CDR1 is MNHEY and CDR2 SVGAGI. V shed 4 bases and J 8 bases; nucleotides not matched to a gene: 3. The CDR3 spans 12 residues. The CDR3 here is CASSSGGWGYTF. CDR3 DNA sequence: TGTGCCAGCAGTTCAGGGGGCTGGGGCTACACCTTC.

The chain is built from TRBV6-2 or TRBV6-3 and TRBJ2-3; TRBD2 matches at 8 bases. CDR3 length: 15 residues. With 6 bases clipped from V and 2 bases from J, the junction kept 7 bases outside the gene matches. Germline CDR1 MNHEY, CDR2 SVGEGT. CDR3 region: CASSAGTRATDTQYF. CDR3 bases: TGTGCCAGCAGCGCCGGGACTAGGGCCACAGATACGCAGTATTTT.

CDR3 loop: CASSYSTGSGELFF. DNA of the CDR3: TGTGCCAGCAGTTACTCGACTGGTTCCGGGGAGCTGTTTTTT. The rearrangement joins TRBV6-2 or TRBV6-3 to TRBJ2-2, with D hard to call. The CDR3 loop spans 14 amino acids. Germline V CDR1 and CDR2: MNHEY, SVGEGT. Trimming took 0 bases from V and 6 from J, leaving 8 bases between them.

The chain combines TRBV7-8 with TRBJ2-3; perhaps TRBD2 as D (6 bases). In germline, CDR1 is SGHVS, CDR2 FQNEAQ. The CDR3 is 18 amino acids. V lost 7 bases and J 6 bases, leaving 29 bases between the germline ends. This CDR3 is CASKTGLLVGIRLDTQYF. The CDR3, as DNA: TGTGCCAGCAAAACGGGACTTCTAGTCGGGATAAGGTTGGATACGCAGTATTTT.

CDR3 residues: CASSMGAGGLYEQYF. The CDR3 DNA reads TGTGCCAGCAGCATGGGGGCGGGAGGGCTCTACGAGCAGTACTTC. V usage is TRBV9 and J usage is TRBJ2-7; 9 bases align to TRBD2. Germline V lookup: CDR1 SGDLS, CDR2 YYNGEE. The trim removed 4 bases at V and 3 bases at J, leaving 8 bases unmatched. This CDR3 contains 15 residues.

J is TRBJ2-7 and V is TRBV15, with D perhaps matching TRBD1 (6 bases). The CDR3 sequence is 16 residues long. V lost 0 bases and J lost 3, with 15 bases in between. Germline V CDR1 and CDR2: LNHNV, YYDKDF (reference sequence). The CDR3 DNA follows: TGTGCCACCAGCAGAGATCGTGGCAGGGGATTCTACGAGCAGTACTTC. It translates to CATSRDRGRGFYEQYF.

The chain links TRBV9 to TRBJ2-6, with 12 bases identical to TRBD1. This CDR3 is 19 amino acids long. CDR1 is SGDLS, CDR2 YYNGEE, per germline. J gave up 4 bases and V 4 bases, and 12 bases lay outside the gene matches. The DNA of the CDR3 is TGTGCCAGCAGCCTTAACCCCGGGACAGGGGGCTCCGGGGCCAACGTCCTGACTTTC. This gives the protein CASSLNPGTGGSGANVLTF.

The DNA of the CDR3 is TGCGCCAGCTACAGGGGGGTGGACACTGAAGCTTTCTTT. This sequence encodes CASYRGVDTEAFF. The rearrangement links TRBV5-1 to TRBJ1-1, with 8 bases lining up with TRBD1. This CDR3 spans 13 amino acids. Germline V gene lookup returns CDR1 SGHRS and CDR2 YFSETQ. The junction had 5 bases not matched to a gene; V was cut back by 7 bases and J by 3 bases.

The rearrangement uses TRBV4-3 and TRBJ2-7; weak D call: TRBD1 (5 bases). CDR1 is LGHNA, CDR2 YSLEER, per germline. There are 16 residues in the CDR3. Trimming cost V 0 bases and J 2 bases, with 14 bases left between them. The CDR3 protein is CASSQDLTAYTYEQYF. CDR3 DNA sequence: TGCGCCAGCAGCCAAGATCTGACAGCTTATACCTACGAGCAGTACTTC.

This chain links TRBV7-8 with TRBJ2-7, with 7 bases identical to TRBD1. The CDR3 is 14 residues long. The J segment lost 3 bases and the V segment lost 5 bases, leaving 7 bases of the junction unmatched. Germline V CDR1 and CDR2: SGHVS, FQNEAQ. The DNA of the CDR3 is TGTGCCAGCAGCGTGACAGGGACCGGCTACGAGCAGTACTTC. This encodes CASSVTGTGYEQYF. Drawing the rest from reference TRBV7-8 and TRBJ2-7, the complete variable domain is GAGVSQSPRYKVAKRGQDVALRCDPISGHVSLFWYQQALGQGPEFLTYFQNEAQLDKSGLPSDRFFAERPEGSVSTLKIQRTQQEDSAVYLCASSVTGTGYEQYFGPGTRLTVT.

The genes are TRBV27 and TRBJ1-5, with 9 bases matching TRBD1. CDR3 size: 15 residues. J lost 2 bases, V lost 8 bases, and 7 bases had no gene match. Germline V gene sequence: CDR1 MNHEY, CDR2 SMNVEV (reference sequence). CDR3 in DNA: TGTGCCAGCCGTACAGGGGGCGGAGGCAATCAGCCCCAGCATTTT. Its translation: CASRTGGGGNQPQHF.

The chain recombines TRBV14 with TRBJ1-2; D gene unclear. Looked up from germline, CDR1 is SGHDN and CDR2 is FVKESK. The V end lost 0 bases, the J end lost 4 bases, and 6 bases lay between the germline ends. The CDR3 has 13 residues. CDR3 DNA: TGTGCCAGCAGCCAAGACTTCGGCTATGGCTACACCTTC. Its protein is CASSQDFGYGYTF.